This entry is about one T cell receptor beta chain. The antigen remains undetermined. The CDR3 has 17 residues. V lost 2 bases and J lost 6; bases outside the gene matches: 10. Germline CDR1 DFQATT, CDR2 SNEGSKA (reference sequence). This specimen comes from a study of early T cells in non-severe SARS-CoV-2 infection. Study information: The chains were unpaired, and the sequenced material was bulk RNA from unsorted whole blood.

Study observations and caveats: VDJdb-based matching was biased toward anti-spike CD8 responses and missed private and CD4 specificities.

cDNA molecules, individually, were tagged with unique molecular identifiers. MiXCR, run by TCRdb on the 5' RACE reads, gives a single entry per CDR3 protein. The repertoire has 60,000 to 90,000 distinct CDR3 sequences, about 15% of them found once; the top ten carry 2.9%. The clonotype was recovered from an adult who was a healthcare worker with PCR-confirmed SARS-CoV-2 infection or an uninfected control (not recorded which). The chain recombines TRBV20-1 with TRBJ2-1; 13 bases line up with TRBD2. The sequenced material came from whole blood. The CDR3 DNA is TGCAGTGCTAGAATACTAGCGGGAGGGCTACCTGGCAATGAGCAGTTCTTC. Protein sequence: CSARILAGGLPGNEQFF.